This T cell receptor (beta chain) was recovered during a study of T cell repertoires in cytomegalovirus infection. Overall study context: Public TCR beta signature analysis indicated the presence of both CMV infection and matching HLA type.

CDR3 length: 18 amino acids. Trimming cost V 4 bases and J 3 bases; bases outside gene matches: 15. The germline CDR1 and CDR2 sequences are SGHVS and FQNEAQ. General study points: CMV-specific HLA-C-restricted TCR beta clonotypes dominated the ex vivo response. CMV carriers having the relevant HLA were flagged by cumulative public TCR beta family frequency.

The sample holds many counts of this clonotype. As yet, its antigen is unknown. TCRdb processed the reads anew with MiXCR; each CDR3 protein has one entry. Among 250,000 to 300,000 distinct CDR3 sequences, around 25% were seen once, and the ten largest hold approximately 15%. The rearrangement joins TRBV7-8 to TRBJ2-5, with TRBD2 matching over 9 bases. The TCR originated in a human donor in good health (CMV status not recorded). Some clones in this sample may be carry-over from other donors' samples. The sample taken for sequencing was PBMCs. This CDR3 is CASSSSRNSGGWEETQYF. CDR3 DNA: TGTGCCAGCAGCTCATCTCGTAATAGCGGGGGCTGGGAAGAGACCCAGTACTTC.